What follows are 8 T cell receptor beta chains derived from one specimen sequenced in a study of T-cell memory formation after mild COVID-19. MiXCR was run by TCRdb on the 5' RACE reads, yielding one entry per CDR3 protein. The sample includes roughly 130,000 distinct CDR3 sequences, roughly 15% of them seen just once. Sequencing was performed on PBMCs or a T cell subset sorted from them (not recorded which). These receptors originate from an adult woman who had mild COVID-19 (a few samples of this study predate the infection). Cell type and time point are not known.

The chain recombines TRBV14 with TRBJ2-1; no reliable D call. Per germline, CDR1 SGHDN and CDR2 FVKESK. This CDR3 contains 11 residues. With 5 bases removed from V and 6 bases from J, the gap between germline ends came to 5 bases. DNA for the CDR3: TGTGCCAGCAGCATAGCCAATGAGCAGTTCTTC. This encodes CASSIANEQFF.

The chain employs TRBV2 and TRBJ1-1; tentative D call: TRBD1 (5 bases). Between the trimmed V and J ends, which lost 8 bases and 0 bases, there was a span of 7 bases. Germline CDR1 is SNHLY and CDR2 is FYNNEI. There are 12 residues in the CDR3. CDR3 region: CASRRVNTEAFF. The CDR3 coding sequence is TGTGCCAGCCGCAGGGTGAACACTGAAGCTTTCTTT.

CDR3 nucleotides: TGTGCCAGCAGCAGACTACCAAGGGACAATGAGCAGTTCTTC. This gives the protein CASSRLPRDNEQFF. The chain couples TRBV7-8 to TRBJ2-1; D possibly corresponds to TRBD2 (5 bases). This CDR3 has 14 residues. V gave up 5 bases and J gave up 5 bases, with 13 bases separating them. The germline V gene has CDR1 SGHVS and CDR2 FQNEAQ. Using reference TRBV7-8 and TRBJ2-1 for the parts outside the CDR3, the full variable domain is GAGVSQSPRYKVAKRGQDVALRCDPISGHVSLFWYQQALGQGPEFLTYFQNEAQLDKSGLPSDRFFAERPEGSVSTLKIQRTQQEDSAVYLCASSRLPRDNEQFFGPGTRLTVL.

The chain recombines TRBV3-1 with TRBJ2-2; no definite D call. The CDR3 covers 12 residues. Trimming removed 3 bases from V and 12 bases from J, with 11 bases in between. The V gene's germline CDR1 is LGHDT and CDR2 YNNKEL (reference sequence). CDR3: CASSQANIQLFF. In DNA, the CDR3 is TGTGCCAGCAGCCAGGCGAATATTCAGCTGTTTTTT.

In its sample, this clonotype was seen a few times. The V gene is TRBV6-5, the J gene TRBJ1-2; 12 bases are a match to TRBD1. Per germline, CDR1 MNHEY and CDR2 SVGAGI. J gave up 7 bases and V 6 bases, and 9 bases lay outside the gene matches. CDR3 length: 15 amino acids. The DNA for the CDR3 is TGTGCCAGCAGCTCCGGGACAGGGGGCGATTTTGGCTACACCTTC. It translates to CASSSGTGGDFGYTF.

This clonotype was detected only a few times. The rearrangement uses TRBV27 and TRBJ1-6, with 7 bases that match TRBD1. The V gene's germline CDR1 is MNHEY and CDR2 SMNVEV (reference sequence). Trimming at V came to 7 bases and at J to 9 bases, leaving 9 bases not matched to a gene. The CDR3 has 14 residues. CDR3 nucleotides: TGTGCCAGCAAGGGACAGCCTTCAAGTTCACCCCTCCACTTT. Translation gives CASKGQPSSSPLHF.

This chain uses TRBV7-3 with TRBJ2-3; D is unresolved. The CDR3 contains 12 residues. Germline V lookup: CDR1 SGHTA, CDR2 FQGTGA. V shed 3 bases and J shed 6 bases, with 7 bases lying between them. Here the CDR3 reads CASSFVGDTQYF. The DNA of the CDR3 is TGTGCCAGCAGCTTCGTCGGGGATACGCAGTATTTT.

CDR3 bases: TGCGCCAGCAGCTTGGCTATTTGGTTCCTTGGGGGTCCCTCCGGAGATACGCAGTATTTT. It yields the protein CASSLAIWFLGGPSGDTQYF. The J gene is TRBJ2-3, the V gene TRBV5-1; D assignment may be TRBD1 or TRBD2 (5 bases each). V dropped 0 bases and J dropped 5 bases, with 28 bases sitting between them. The CDR3 loop spans 20 amino acids. The germline V gene has CDR1 SGHRS and CDR2 YFSETQ.